This T cell receptor beta chain is from a study of radiation and T cells in renal cell carcinoma. Study results and limitations: Top tumor clonotypes rose in blood 2 weeks post-radiation, then contracted.

The time point here: blood 4 weeks post-SBRT, at nephrectomy. Noted treatment: 15 Gy SBRT to primary tumor, nephrectomy 4 weeks later. Per germline, CDR1 MGHDK and CDR2 SYGVNS. This CDR3 region has 15 residues. Trimming took 6 bases from V and 3 from J, leaving 17 bases between them. There are a few counts of this clone. Its target is not known. Only in-frame clones appear in the TCRdb table, and some are missing; sequencing was by immunoSEQ multiplex PCR. Among just under 150,000 clones listed, around 88% were seen once. Specimen: blood, collected from a patient whose treatment included radiotherapy and nephrectomy. This chain uses TRBV25-1 with TRBJ1-1; D possibly corresponds to TRBD1 (5 bases). The receptor comes from a woman aged 45-65 years with renal cell carcinoma. The DNA of the CDR3 is TGTGCCAGCAGCCGAGGTGGGGGTGACTACACTGAAGCTTTCTTT. Protein sequence: CASSRGGGDYTEAFF.